These 8 T cell receptor beta chains were sequenced from one sample in a study of neurological immune-mediated disorders. One entry per CDR3 protein results from TCRdb running MiXCR on the 5' RACE reads. The sample has 90,000 to 100,000 distinct CDR3 sequences; approximately 3.3% are singletons. Sequenced material: PBMCs. These receptors were taken from a young woman with multiple sclerosis.

At least ten counts were recorded for this clonotype. The chain employs TRBV5-1 and TRBJ1-3, with D tentatively TRBD1 (6 bases). The V end was cut by 1 base, the J end by 3 bases, with 14 bases between. The CDR3 covers 16 residues. CDR1 is SGHRS, CDR2 YFSETQ, per germline. CDR3 DNA: TGCGCCAGCAGCTTGATCGGGGGGCGATTTGGAAACACCATATATTTT. Its protein product is CASSLIGGRFGNTIYF.

This clonotype was recorded many times. V usage is TRBV20-1 and J usage is TRBJ1-6, with a weak D call TRBD1 (5 bases). The CDR3 spans 14 residues. Germline V CDR1 and CDR2: DFQATT, SNEGSKA (reference sequence). Deletions cut 0 bases from V and 7 bases from J, with 10 bases between. CDR3: CSARDPGTNSPLHF. The CDR3 DNA follows: TGCAGTGCTAGAGATCCAGGGACGAATTCACCCCTCCACTTT.

This clonotype appeared many times. V and J are TRBV6-2 or TRBV6-3 and TRBJ2-5; D perhaps matches TRBD2 (5 bases). The CDR3 contains 13 residues. Trimming took 8 bases from V and 5 from J, leaving 15 bases between them. Germline loops: CDR1 MNHEY, CDR2 SVGEGT. The CDR3 is CASVDNWRETQYF. DNA of the CDR3: TGTGCCAGCGTTGACAATTGGAGGGAGACCCAGTACTTC.

In this sample, this clonotype turned up many times. The chain is built from TRBV6-6 and TRBJ2-2; D is unclear. Germline V gives CDR1 MNHNY, CDR2 SVGAGI (reference sequence). Trimming shortened V by 8 bases and J by 8 bases, and 6 bases separated the two germline ends. The length of the CDR3 is 10 residues. The CDR3 coding sequence is TGTGCCAGCGGACGGGGGGAGCTGTTTTTT. Residues: CASGRGELFF.

This clonotype came up many times. The gene calls are TRBV7-2 and TRBJ2-1; 7 bases agree with TRBD2. Trimming cost V 3 bases and J 6 bases; bases outside gene matches: 8. Germline V lookup: CDR1 SGHTA, CDR2 FQGNSA. The CDR3 covers 15 residues. CDR3 nucleotide sequence: TGTGCCAGCAGCTTCGTAGCGGGTTACCCCAATGAGCAGTTCTTC. Translating gives CASSFVAGYPNEQFF.

This clonotype showed up many times. The chain combines TRBV5-6 with TRBJ2-1; 8 nucleotides line up with TRBD2. The CDR3 totals 14 residues. V trimming: 0 bases; J trimming: 8 bases; junction bases outside the gene matches: 4. Germline V gene sequence: CDR1 SGHDT, CDR2 YYEEEE. The CDR3 sequence is CASSLGLASDEQFF. DNA for the CDR3: TGTGCCAGCAGCTTGGGACTAGCGTCGGATGAGCAGTTCTTC.

This clonotype was picked up many times. The CDR3 loop is CSVAPGAFYEQYF. Written as DNA, the CDR3 is TGCAGCGTTGCCCCAGGGGCCTTCTACGAGCAGTACTTC. The chain uses TRBV29-1 and TRBJ2-7; possibly TRBD1 for D (6 bases). V was cut by 4 bases and J by 3 bases, with 13 bases left in between. The CDR3 covers 13 residues. Germline V gives CDR1 SQVTM, CDR2 ANQGSEA.

This clonotype was seen many times. V gene TRBV5-5 combines with J gene TRBJ2-1; no clear D. Germline CDR1 reads SGHKS; CDR2 reads YYEKEE (reference sequence). The CDR3 loop spans 11 amino acids. Deletions cut 1 base from V and 8 bases from J, with 4 bases between. Here the CDR3 reads CASSLSDEQFF. CDR3 bases: TGTGCCAGCAGCTTGTCCGATGAGCAGTTCTTC.